Sequencing of this T cell receptor (beta chain) was carried out in a study of cytomegalovirus exposure and HLA in healthy donors. Study-wide results and limits: When presence/absence was analysed, sequencing depth was taken to be roughly uniform across donors. Specific recognition of CMV antigens was confirmed in vitro for a few chains (all CMV-associated).

PCR was performed using 60 Vbeta and 13 Jbeta primers. The repertoire was sequenced with immunoSEQ multiplex PCR; TCRdb's copy has only in-frame clones and lacks some. The sample has 65,000 to 100,000 clones, approximately 83% seen once. As for this clone: As yet, its antigen is unknown.

Germline loops: CDR1 MDHEN, CDR2 SYDVKM. Trimming cost V 1 base and J 4 bases, with 7 bases left between them. This CDR3 region has 13 residues. This receptor was taken from a man aged 40-55 years in good health and CMV-seronegative. Sequenced material: PBMCs. The chain carries TRBV28 and TRBJ1-1; a possible D gene is TRBD1 (5 bases). The CDR3 nucleotides are TGTGCCAGCAGTTTATCGGGGGGCACTGAAGCTTTCTTT. Translating it yields CASSLSGGTEAFF.